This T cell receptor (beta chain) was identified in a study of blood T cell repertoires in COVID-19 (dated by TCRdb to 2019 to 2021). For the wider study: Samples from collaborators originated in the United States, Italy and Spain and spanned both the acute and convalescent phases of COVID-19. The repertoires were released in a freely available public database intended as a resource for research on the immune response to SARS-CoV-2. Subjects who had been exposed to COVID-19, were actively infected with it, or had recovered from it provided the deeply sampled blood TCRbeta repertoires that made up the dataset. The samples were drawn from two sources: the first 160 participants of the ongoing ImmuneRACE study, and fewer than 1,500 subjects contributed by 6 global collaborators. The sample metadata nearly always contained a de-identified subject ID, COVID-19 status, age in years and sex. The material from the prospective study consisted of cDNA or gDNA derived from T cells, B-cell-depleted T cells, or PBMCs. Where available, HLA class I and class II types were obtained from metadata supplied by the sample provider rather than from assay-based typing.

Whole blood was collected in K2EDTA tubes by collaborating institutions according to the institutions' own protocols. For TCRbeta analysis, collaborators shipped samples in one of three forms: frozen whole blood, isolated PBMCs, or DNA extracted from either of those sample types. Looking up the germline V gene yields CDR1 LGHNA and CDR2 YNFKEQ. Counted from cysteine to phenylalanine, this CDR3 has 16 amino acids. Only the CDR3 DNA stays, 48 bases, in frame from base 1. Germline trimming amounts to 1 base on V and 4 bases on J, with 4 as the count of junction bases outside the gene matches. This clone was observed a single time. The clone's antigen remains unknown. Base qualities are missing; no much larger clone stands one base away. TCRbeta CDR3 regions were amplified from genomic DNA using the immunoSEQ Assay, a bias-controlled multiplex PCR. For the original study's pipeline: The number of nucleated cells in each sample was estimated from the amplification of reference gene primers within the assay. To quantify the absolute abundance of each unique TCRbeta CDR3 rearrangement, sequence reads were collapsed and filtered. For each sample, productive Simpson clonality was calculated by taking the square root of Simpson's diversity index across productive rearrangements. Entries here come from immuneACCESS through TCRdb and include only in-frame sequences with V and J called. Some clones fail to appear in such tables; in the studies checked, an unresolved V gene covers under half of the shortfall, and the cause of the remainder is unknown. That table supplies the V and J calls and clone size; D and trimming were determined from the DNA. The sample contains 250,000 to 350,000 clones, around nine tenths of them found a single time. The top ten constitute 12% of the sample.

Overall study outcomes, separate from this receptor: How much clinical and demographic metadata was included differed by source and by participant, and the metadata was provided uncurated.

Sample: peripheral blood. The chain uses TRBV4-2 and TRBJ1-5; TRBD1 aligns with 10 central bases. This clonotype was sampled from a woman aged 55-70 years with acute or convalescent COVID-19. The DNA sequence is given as TGTGCCAGCAGCCAAGTGGGGACAGGGGATAATCAGCCCCAGCATTTT. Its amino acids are CASSQVGTGDNQPQHF.